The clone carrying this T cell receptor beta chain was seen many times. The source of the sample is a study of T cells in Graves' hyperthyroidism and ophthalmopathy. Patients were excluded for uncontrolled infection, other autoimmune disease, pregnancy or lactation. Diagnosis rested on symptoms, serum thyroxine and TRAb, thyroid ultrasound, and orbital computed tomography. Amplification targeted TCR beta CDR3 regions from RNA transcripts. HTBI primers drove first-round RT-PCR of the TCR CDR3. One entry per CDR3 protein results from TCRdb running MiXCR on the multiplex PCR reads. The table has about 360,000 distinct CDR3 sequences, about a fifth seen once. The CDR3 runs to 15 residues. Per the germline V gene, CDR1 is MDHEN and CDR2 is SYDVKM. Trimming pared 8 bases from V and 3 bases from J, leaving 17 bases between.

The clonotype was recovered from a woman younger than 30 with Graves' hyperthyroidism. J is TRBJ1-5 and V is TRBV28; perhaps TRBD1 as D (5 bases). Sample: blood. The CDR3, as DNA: TGTGCCAGCTGTATCCGGGACGCAGACAATCAGCCCCAGCATTTT. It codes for CASCIRDADNQPQHF.